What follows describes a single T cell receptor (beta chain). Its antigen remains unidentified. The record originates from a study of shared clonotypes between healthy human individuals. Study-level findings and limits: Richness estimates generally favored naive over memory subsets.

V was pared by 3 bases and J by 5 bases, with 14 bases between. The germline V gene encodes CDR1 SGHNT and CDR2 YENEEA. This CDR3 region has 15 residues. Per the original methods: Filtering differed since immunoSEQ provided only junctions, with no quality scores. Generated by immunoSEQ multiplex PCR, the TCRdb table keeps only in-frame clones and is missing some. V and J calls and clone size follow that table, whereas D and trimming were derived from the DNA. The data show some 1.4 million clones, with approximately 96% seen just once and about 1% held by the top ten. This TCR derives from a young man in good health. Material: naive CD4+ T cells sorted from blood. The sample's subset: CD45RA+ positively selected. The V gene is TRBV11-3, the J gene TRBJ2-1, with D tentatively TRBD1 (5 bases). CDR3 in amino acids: CASSLDPGLNNEQFF. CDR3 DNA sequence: TGTGCCAGCAGCTTGGACCCAGGGTTGAACAATGAGCAGTTCTTC.